The 6 T cell receptor beta chains below come from one sample, sequenced in a study of blood T cell repertoires in COVID-19. Sequencing was performed with immunoSEQ multiplex PCR; in TCRdb, only in-frame clones are kept and a portion is missing. The sample consists of around 200,000 clones, 87% of them appearing once. Sequencing used peripheral blood. These receptors all stem from a man aged 40-49 years with active or convalescent COVID-19.

The chain employs TRBV2 and TRBJ2-7; D gene ambiguous. This CDR3 is built from 14 residues. CDR1 and CDR2 (germline): SNHLY, FYNNEI. The V end was cut by 8 bases, the J end by 2 bases, with 16 bases between. In DNA, the CDR3 is TGTGCCAGCGGCTCAACAGCCGCTCCCTACGAGCAGTACTTC. Translating it yields CASGSTAAPYEQYF.

This chain joins TRBV27 and TRBJ2-1; 10 bases line up with TRBD2. CDR3 length: 16 residues. The germline gives CDR1 MNHEY, CDR2 SMNVEV (reference sequence). The ends lost 8 bases at V and 4 bases at J; junction bases unmatched: 11. CDR3 amino acids: CASSLSTSGVYNEQFF. The CDR3 DNA reads TGTGCCAGCTCCCTATCCACTAGCGGGGTTTACAATGAGCAGTTCTTC.

The chain carries TRBV6-5 and TRBJ1-2; 7 bases agree with TRBD1. With V trimmed by 5 bases and J by 4 bases, 7 bases remained unmatched. The CDR3 is 14 amino acids. Germline CDR1 MNHEY, CDR2 SVGAGI. CDR3 coding DNA: TGTGCCAGCAGTCCCCGACAGGGAGGCTATGGCTACACCTTC. Translating gives CASSPRQGGYGYTF.

The chain has TRBV6-5 and TRBJ1-3, with TRBD1 matching over 8 bases. CDR3 length: 15 residues. Germline V gene data show CDR1 as MNHEY and CDR2 as SVGAGI. Trimming at V came to 5 bases and at J to 4 bases, leaving 7 bases not matched to a gene. The CDR3 coding sequence is TGTGCCAGCAGTCCGCCGGACAGGGACGGAAACACCATATATTTT. Its translation is CASSPPDRDGNTIYF.

The V and J genes are TRBV5-1 and TRBJ2-7, with 11 nucleotides matching TRBD1. Germline V CDR1 and CDR2: SGHRS, YFSETQ. J gave up 5 bases and V 4 bases, and 5 bases lay outside the gene matches. This CDR3 comprises 14 residues. The CDR3 nucleotides read TGCGCCAGCAGCCAGGACAGGGGGCAGGACGAGCAGTACTTC. Its protein product is CASSQDRGQDEQYF. The complete variable domain, with remaining parts taken from reference TRBV5-1 and TRBJ2-7, reads KAGVTQTPRYLIKTRGQQVTLSCSPISGHRSVSWYQQTPGQGLQFLFEYFSETQRNKGNFPGRFSGRQFSNSRSEMNVSTLELGDSALYLCASSQDRGQDEQYFGPGTRLTVT.

The CDR3 DNA reads TGTGCCAGCAGCCAGGACAGGGATCAAGAGACCCAGTACTTC. The encoded protein is CASSQDRDQETQYF. The chain combines TRBV7-3 with TRBJ2-5; TRBD1 aligns across 8 bases. Per germline, CDR1 SGHTA and CDR2 FQGTGA. V lost 5 bases, J lost 2 bases, and 4 bases stayed unmatched. CDR3 length: 14 residues.